This T cell receptor beta chain derives from a study of response to subunit inactivated influenza vaccine (dated by TCRdb to the late 2010s). Notes on the research overall: Deep quantitative profiling of the T cell receptor repertoire was used in the study to follow responses to a trivalent subunit inactivated influenza vaccine.

The CDR3 runs 16 amino acids, cysteine and phenylalanine included. The read is trimmed to its CDR3 DNA, 48 bases read in frame from base 1. The full study reports these points: It was suggested by the authors that each seasonal influenza vaccination may recruit only a limited number of new T cells.

With regard to this clonotype: No cognate antigen has been identified for it. It has no much larger one-base neighbor in the sample; base qualities were not kept.

The library was made by RT-PCR. This sample was sequenced with an Illumina HiSeq 2500. Using fastp trimming at Q25 and MiXCR clonotype assembly, TCRdb reanalyzed the public sequencing data and kept in-frame beta chains. Records with the same CDR3 protein are collapsed into one entry carrying the most frequent genes and DNA. The sample records hundreds of thousands of distinct CDR3 sequences, less than 20% of which are singletons. The top ten clonotypes cover roughly 10% of the sample. The chain employs TRBV21-1 and TRBJ2-2. TRBV21-1 is classified as a pseudogene. This receptor was obtained from a man aged 45-65 years who received an inactivated influenza vaccine. Donor details come from another sample of the same person, matched by shared clones. The specimen comprised PBMCs from blood, sampled roughly 12 days after vaccination. The DNA reads TGTGCCAGCAGCAAGAGGCGGAGTACTAACACCGGGGAGCTGTTTTTT. This sequence encodes CASSKRRSTNTGELFF.